The 25 T cell receptor beta chains below all came from one sample that was sequenced in a study of cytomegalovirus exposure and HLA in healthy donors. Amplification used 60 Vbeta primers and 13 Jbeta primers. Profiling relied on immunoSEQ multiplex PCR, and the TCRdb table lists in-frame clones only, not all of them. The sample comprises around 200,000 clones, 65% to 90% of which are singletons, and more than 1.3% rests with the top ten. Specimen: PBMCs. These receptor sequences come from a girl aged 10-17 years in good health and CMV-seronegative.

The genes are TRBV28 and TRBJ2-1, with 9 bases that match TRBD1. The CDR3 contains 15 residues. In germline, CDR1 is MDHEN, CDR2 SYDVKM. V lost 5 bases, J lost 6 bases, and 8 bases stayed unmatched. CDR3 coding DNA: TGTGCCAGCAGTCTGGGACAGGGACGACGCAATGAGCAGTTCTTC. Translated, it gives CASSLGQGRRNEQFF.

This clone showed up just once. This sequence joins TRBV28 and TRBJ1-1, with a possible D match to TRBD1 (6 bases). This CDR3 is built from 14 residues. The V gene's germline CDR1 is MDHEN and CDR2 SYDVKM. Trimming removed 4 bases at V and 3 bases at J, with 12 bases between. CDR3 protein: CASSYAPGDTEAFF. In DNA, the CDR3 is TGTGCCAGCAGTTATGCCCCAGGGGACACTGAAGCTTTCTTT.

The genes are TRBV5-6 and TRBJ1-1; no reliable D call. The V end lost 4 bases, the J end lost 0 bases, and 19 bases lay between the germline ends. Germline V gene lookup returns CDR1 SGHDT and CDR2 YYEEEE. This CDR3 spans 17 amino acids. The CDR3 loop is CASSPEDGSFMNTEAFF. CDR3 nucleotides: TGTGCCAGCAGCCCAGAGGACGGGAGCTTTATGAACACTGAAGCTTTCTTT.

V and J are TRBV6-5 and TRBJ2-7, with D uncertain. V shed 7 bases and J shed 2 bases, with 18 bases lying between them. From germline, CDR1 is MNHEY and CDR2 SVGAGI. The CDR3 contains 15 residues. CDR3 sequence reads: CASKYTAFSPYEQYF. The CDR3 region has the DNA TGTGCCAGCAAATACACAGCCTTCTCCCCCTACGAGCAGTACTTC.

The CDR3 region has the DNA TGTGCCAGCAGTTACTCGCGGGGCACAGATACGCAGTATTTT. This sequence encodes CASSYSRGTDTQYF. This rearrangement joins TRBV6-6 to TRBJ2-3, with D maybe TRBD2 (5 bases). The germline V gene encodes CDR1 MNHNY and CDR2 SVGAGI (reference sequence). The V gene lost 0 bases and the J gene lost 1 base, with 5 bases spanning the gap. This CDR3 is built from 14 residues.

The rearrangement joins TRBV6-1 to TRBJ1-1, with D unresolved. The V end lost 4 bases, the J end lost 1 base, and 7 bases lay between the germline ends. This CDR3 region has 13 residues. Germline V CDR1 and CDR2: MNHNS, SASEGT. CDR3 region: CASSVSKNTEAFF. In DNA form, the CDR3 reads TGTGCCAGCAGTGTAAGCAAGAACACTGAAGCTTTCTTT.

The V and J genes are TRBV6-1 and TRBJ1-5; D is unclear. Trimming shortened V by 3 bases and J by 6 bases, and 12 bases separated the two germline ends. This CDR3 region has 14 residues. In germline, CDR1 is MNHNS, CDR2 SASEGT. The CDR3 nucleotides read TGTGCCAGCAGTGAGTTTAATTCAGGTCAGCCCCAGCATTTT. This encodes CASSEFNSGQPQHF.

The rearrangement uses TRBV6-5 and TRBJ1-2; D might be TRBD1 (6 bases). Germline assignment: CDR1 MNHEY and CDR2 SVGAGI. V was trimmed by 2 bases and J by 3 bases, leaving 7 bases between them. The CDR3 extends over 13 amino acids. CDR3 in DNA: TGTGCCAGCAGTTACACAGGGTACTATGGCTACACCTTC. This translates into CASSYTGYYGYTF.

The chain combines TRBV6-6 with TRBJ1-2; weak D call: TRBD1 (6 bases). Trimming removed 2 bases at V and 6 bases at J, with 10 bases between. CDR1 is MNHNY and CDR2 is SVGAGI in the germline V gene (reference sequence). There are 13 residues in the CDR3. CDR3 coding DNA: TGTGCCAGCAGTTACCAGGGGCCAAATGGCTACACCTTC. It encodes CASSYQGPNGYTF.

The rearrangement links TRBV9 to TRBJ1-1, with D uncertain. Germline CDR1 reads SGDLS; CDR2 reads YYNGEE. CDR3 size: 13 residues. Trimming removed 1 base from V and 6 bases from J, with 10 bases in between. CDR3 loop: CASSVWEEAEAFF. The CDR3, as DNA: TGTGCCAGCAGCGTATGGGAGGAAGCTGAAGCTTTCTTT.

The chain joins TRBV5-1 to TRBJ2-1, with 13 bases aligning to TRBD2. Germline-derived CDR1 and CDR2 are SGHRS and YFSETQ. The ends lost 4 bases at V and 4 bases at J; junction bases unmatched: 2. There are 15 residues in the CDR3. The CDR3 sequence is CASSPGLAGYNEQFF. The CDR3 DNA reads as TGCGCCAGCAGCCCGGGACTAGCGGGATACAATGAGCAGTTCTTC.

The chain carries TRBV28 and TRBJ2-7; 9 bases align to TRBD2. Per germline, CDR1 MDHEN and CDR2 SYDVKM. V shed 6 bases, J shed 3 bases, and the junction held 6 bases outside the gene matches. The CDR3 covers 14 residues. CDR3 nucleotide sequence: TGTGCCAGCAGAGTCCAGCGGGAGGTCTACGAGCAGTACTTC. Encoded protein: CASRVQREVYEQYF.

The gene calls are TRBV2 and TRBJ2-4; a weak D match, TRBD2 (5 bases). Between the trimmed V and J ends, which lost 6 bases and 0 bases, there was a span of 15 bases. The CDR3 runs to 16 residues. In germline, CDR1 is SNHLY, CDR2 FYNNEI. The CDR3 region has the DNA TGTGCCAGCAGATTATCCCCTAGCCTAGCCAAAAACATTCAGTACTTC. Protein product: CASRLSPSLAKNIQYF.

The chain couples TRBV11-2 to TRBJ2-7, with 7 bases lining up with TRBD1. The length of the CDR3 is 15 residues. Losses at the gene ends were 1 base for V and 2 bases for J; bases not matched to a gene: 5. Germline CDR1 SGHAT, CDR2 FQNNGV. The CDR3 sequence: CASSLGTGTAYEQYF. The CDR3 region has the DNA TGTGCCAGCAGCTTAGGCACCGGGACAGCCTACGAGCAGTACTTC.

This clone was seen once. This rearrangement joins TRBV21-1 to TRBJ2-3; the D segment call TRBD2 is taken from the table without a DNA check. TRBV21-1 corresponds to a pseudogene. The CDR3 sequence is 17 residues long. CDR3 sequence: CASSKPPWGGRWDTQYF. Written as DNA, the CDR3 is TGTGCCAGCAGCAAACCCCCGTGGGGGGGCCGGTGGGATACGCAGTATTTT.

The chain couples TRBV5-1 to TRBJ2-1; 9 bases map to TRBD1. After removal of 1 base from V and 4 bases from J, the junction contained 9 bases not matched to a gene. CDR3 length: 17 amino acids. Germline V lookup: CDR1 SGHRS, CDR2 YFSETQ. CDR3 nucleotides: TGCGCCAGCAGCTTGAACCCAACGGGACAGGGTTACAATGAGCAGTTCTTC. Its protein is CASSLNPTGQGYNEQFF.

J is TRBJ2-5 and V is TRBV15; unclear D gene. The DNA end is a closer match to TRBJ2-7, so the J assignment may be wrong. CDR1 is LNHNV, CDR2 YYDKDF, per germline (reference sequence). The CDR3 consists of 13 residues. The CDR3: CATSRDHPYEQYF. The CDR3 bases are TGTGCCACCAGCAGAGACCATCCCTACGAGCAGTACTTC.

The chain links TRBV29-1 to TRBJ2-7; 9 bases map to TRBD1. Germline trimming cut 6 bases from V and 5 bases from J; bases unmatched to any gene: 11. Per germline, CDR1 SQVTM and CDR2 ANQGSEA. This CDR3 spans 14 amino acids. The CDR3 nucleotides are TGCAGCGTGGAAAACAGGGGGCGCGGGGACGAGCAGTACTTC. This translates into CSVENRGRGDEQYF.

J is TRBJ2-1 and V is TRBV7-9; D is unresolved. Germline V gives CDR1 SEHNR, CDR2 FQNEAQ (reference sequence). CDR3 size: 15 residues. V dropped 4 bases and J dropped 1 base, with 11 bases sitting between them. CDR3 nucleotide sequence: TGTGCCAGCAGCTCTACAGTCTCTTCCTACAATGAGCAGTTCTTC. This gives the protein CASSSTVSSYNEQFF.

The J gene is TRBJ2-2, the V gene TRBV5-1; maybe TRBD1 (6 bases). CDR1 SGHRS and CDR2 YFSETQ come from the germline V gene. This CDR3 is built from 16 residues. Trimming shortened V by 7 bases and J by 1 base, and 17 bases separated the two germline ends. The CDR3 region has the DNA TGCGCCAGCTCATACGCCGGGACACTGAACACCGGGGAGCTGTTTTTT. Protein sequence: CASSYAGTLNTGELFF.

The V call is TRBV27, the J call TRBJ1-4; no definite D call. There are 11 residues in the CDR3. CDR1 and CDR2 (germline): MNHEY, SMNVEV (reference sequence). V lost 9 bases and J lost 7, with 9 bases in between. The CDR3: CARVFGEKLFF. The DNA of the CDR3 is TGTGCCAGGGTTTTCGGTGAAAAACTGTTTTTT.

The chain recombines TRBV18 with TRBJ1-5; the D is unclear. V was clipped by 3 bases and J by 0 bases, with 12 bases between them. The CDR3 totals 16 residues. The germline gives CDR1 KGHSH, CDR2 LQKENI. CDR3 protein: CASSPSGFNSNQPQHF. CDR3 in DNA: TGTGCCAGCTCACCCAGCGGATTTAATAGCAATCAGCCCCAGCATTTT.

V usage is TRBV7-2 and J usage is TRBJ1-4; D gene uncertain. The V end was cut by 3 bases, the J end by 7 bases, with 9 bases between. The CDR3 loop spans 13 amino acids. Germline V gene data show CDR1 as SGHTA and CDR2 as FQGNSA. CDR3 loop: CASSFVASEKLFF. Here the CDR3 DNA reads TGTGCCAGCAGCTTTGTCGCCAGTGAAAAACTGTTTTTT.

This clone was detected only once. This chain joins TRBV4-1 and TRBJ1-6; tentatively, D is TRBD1 (6 bases). V was clipped by 3 bases and J by 3 bases, with 12 bases between them. Germline loops: CDR1 MGHRA, CDR2 YSYEKL. The CDR3 length is 16 residues. The CDR3 sequence is CASSQQTGIYNSPLHF. In DNA, the CDR3 is TGCGCCAGCAGCCAGCAGACAGGCATCTATAATTCACCCCTCCACTTT.

The genes are TRBV7-9 and TRBJ2-7; possibly TRBD2 for D (6 bases). Germline V gene lookup returns CDR1 SEHNR and CDR2 FQNEAQ (reference sequence). This CDR3 is 16 amino acids long. Trimming cost V 5 bases and J 2 bases, with 19 bases left between them. Written as DNA, the CDR3 is TGTGCCAGCAGCCCGCCCTCCGGGACTGACCCCTACGAGCAGTACTTC. Its protein product is CASSPPSGTDPYEQYF.